These T cell receptor beta chains were read from a single sample in a study of identical twins. TCRdb passed the 5' RACE reads through MiXCR, listing each CDR3 protein once. The sample consists of a few hundred thousand distinct CDR3 sequences, about 24% of them appearing once. These data were also filed under a second study, of T cells expressing NK-cell markers.

Material: CD4+ T cells sorted from blood. Source of these receptors: a woman between 18 and 29 years old in good health. Both conserved end residues are part of each CDR3. The D gene is left open where the match is weak. Rows may omit the clone size; those that give it use once, few, many or a size class.

CDR3 DNA: TGTGCCAGCAGAGGTTCTAGCGGGATTAGCTCCTACGAGCAGTACTTC
CDR3 protein: CASRGSSGISSYEQYF
D gene: TRBD2
J gene: TRBJ2-7
V gene: TRBV25-1
clone size: -

CDR3 DNA: TGTGCCAGCAGTTACGACGGGACAGACTATGGCTACACCTTC
CDR3 protein: CASSYDGTDYGYTF
D gene: TRBD1
J gene: TRBJ1-2
V gene: TRBV6-5
clone size: few

CDR3 DNA: TGTGCCAGCAGCTTACCGGGACGGCACACTGAAGCTTTCTTT
CDR3 protein: CASSLPGRHTEAFF
D gene: -
J gene: TRBJ1-1
V gene: TRBV5-6
clone size: many

CDR3 DNA: TGCGCCAGCAGCCAAGATACAGCGCTCGAGCAGTACTTC
CDR3 protein: CASSQDTALEQYF
D gene: -
J gene: TRBJ2-7
V gene: TRBV4-3
clone size: few

CDR3 DNA: TGCGCCAGCAGCTTGGAGGGTAGCGGGGACCAAGAGACCCAGTACTTC
CDR3 protein: CASSLEGSGDQETQYF
D gene: TRBD2
J gene: TRBJ2-5
V gene: TRBV5-1
clone size: -

CDR3 DNA: TGTGCCAGCACCAGGAGGGATATGCTCCGCGCGAGGGAAGCTTTCTTT
CDR3 protein: CASTRRDMLRAREAFF
D gene: -
J gene: TRBJ1-1
V gene: TRBV12-3/TRBV12-4
clone size: many

CDR3 DNA: TGTGCCAGCAGCCAAGAGACCCTCTGGGGGACCCAGTACTTC
CDR3 protein: CASSQETLWGTQYF
D gene: -
J gene: TRBJ2-5
V gene: TRBV3-1
clone size: -

CDR3 DNA: TGTGCCAGCACCTCCCGAATAGGGGGAGACTGGAACTTGAACCAAGAGACCCAGTACTTC
CDR3 protein: CASTSRIGGDWNLNQETQYF
D gene: -
J gene: TRBJ2-5
V gene: TRBV7-8
clone size: -

CDR3 DNA: TGCAGCCCTTCGCAGGGGGGGACTGAAGCTTTCTTT
CDR3 protein: CSPSQGGTEAFF
D gene: TRBD1
J gene: TRBJ1-1
V gene: TRBV20-1
clone size: few

CDR3 DNA: TGTGCCAGCAGGACCTCTGGGGCCAACGTCCTGACTTTC
CDR3 protein: CASRTSGANVLTF
D gene: -
J gene: TRBJ2-6
V gene: TRBV25-1
clone size: few

CDR3 DNA: TGTGCCAGCTCACGGGACAGGACAGGCGAGCAGTACTTC
CDR3 protein: CASSRDRTGEQYF
D gene: TRBD1
J gene: TRBJ2-7
V gene: TRBV18
clone size: -

CDR3 DNA: TGTGCCACCAGCACCCCTAAAGGGGGGAACAATCAGCCCCAGCATTTT
CDR3 protein: CATSTPKGGNNQPQHF
D gene: -
J gene: TRBJ1-5
V gene: TRBV15
clone size: -

CDR3 DNA: TGCGCCAGCAGCGCGGACAGGAGTCATGAACCTTTCTTT
CDR3 protein: CASSADRSHEPFF
D gene: TRBD1
J gene: TRBJ1-1
V gene: TRBV5-1
clone size: -

CDR3 DNA: TGTGCCAGCAGCACCGTAGCGGGAGGGACGCGCGAGCAGTACTTC
CDR3 protein: CASSTVAGGTREQYF
D gene: TRBD2
J gene: TRBJ2-7
V gene: TRBV11-2
clone size: -

CDR3 DNA: TGTGCCAGCAGCGGGACTAGCGCGCCGTACAATGAGCAGTTCTTC
CDR3 protein: CASSGTSAPYNEQFF
D gene: TRBD2
J gene: TRBJ2-1
V gene: TRBV7-2
clone size: -